The rows below give T cell receptor beta chains drawn from one sample of a study of human T cells and chemical hapten exposure. TCRdb used MiXCR to reprocess the RACE reads, holding one entry per CDR3 protein. The sample includes some 99,000 distinct CDR3 sequences, 9% to 9.5% of them seen just once. The input for sequencing was whole blood, taken in connection with sensitization to the hapten diphenylcyclopropenone (DPC). These receptors were taken from a middle-aged woman with alopecia areata. Some clones in this sample may be carry-over from other donors' samples. Both conserved end residues are part of each CDR3. D genes are given only for firm matches. Only part of the rows carry a size: once, few, many, or a class if the clone is expanded.

TRBV7-2	NA	TRBJ1-5	NA	TGTGCCAGCAGCTCTTATACAGGCCCGGGTCAGCCCCAGCATTTT	CASSSYTGPGQPQHF
TRBV20-1	NA	TRBJ1-5	few	TGCAGTGCTAGAGATCCCCGGGACACTCGGGGTCAGCCCCAGCATTTT	CSARDPRDTRGQPQHF
TRBV6-5	TRBD1	TRBJ1-2	NA	TGTGCCAGCAGTTACTCCGGGACAGGACACTATGGCTACACCTTC	CASSYSGTGHYGYTF
TRBV4-3	NA	TRBJ2-1	NA	TGCGCCAGCAGCCAAGACAGGGGTTATGAGCAGTTCTTC	CASSQDRGYEQFF
TRBV6-2/TRBV6-3	TRBD2	TRBJ2-1	many	TGTGCCAGCAGTTACTCGAATCAGCGGGGTACGTTCTTC	CASSYSNQRGTFF
TRBV7-6	NA	TRBJ2-3	few	TGTGCCAGCAGCTTATTTCTTGCGTCAGATACGCAGTATTTT	CASSLFLASDTQYF
TRBV18	NA	TRBJ2-2	many	TGTGCCAGCTCACCTTGGCAGACGAACACCGGGGAGCTGTTTTTT	CASSPWQTNTGELFF
TRBV7-9	TRBD2	TRBJ2-5	NA	TGTGCCAGCAGCCCACTAGCGGGGCTGAAAGAGACCCAGTACTTC	CASSPLAGLKETQYF
TRBV7-2	NA	TRBJ2-7	NA	TGTGCCAGCAGCCCGGCTTGGGCCGCCTACGAGCAGTACTTC	CASSPAWAAYEQYF
TRBV20-1	NA	TRBJ1-1	many	TGCAGTGCTGGACACGATTTGGGCACTGAAGCTTTCTTT	CSAGHDLGTEAFF
TRBV20-1	NA	TRBJ1-1	NA	TGCAGTGCTAGAATCCGGAGGGACACTGAAGCTTTCTTT	CSARIRRDTEAFF
TRBV13	NA	TRBJ1-1	many	TGTGCCAGCAGCCCACAAACGGGGAAGGCGGGAGCTTTCTTT	CASSPQTGKAGAFF
TRBV27	NA	TRBJ2-6	few	TGTGCCAGCAGTAAGGGGACAATGGTCTCTGGGGCCAACGTCCTGACTTTC	CASSKGTMVSGANVLTF
TRBV6-5	TRBD1	TRBJ1-2	NA	TGTGCCAGCAGTTACGAGGGGACAGGGGCCTATGGCTACACCTTC	CASSYEGTGAYGYTF
TRBV7-6	NA	TRBJ2-2	many	TGTGCCAGCAGCTCTGCTCGCTATGGCACCGGGGAGCTGTTTTTT	CASSSARYGTGELFF
TRBV7-9	NA	TRBJ1-5	few	TGTGCCAGCAGCGCCGACGGACCTCGGCCCCAGCATTTT	CASSADGPRPQHF
TRBV2	TRBD1	TRBJ2-3	many	TGTGCCAGCAGTGAGGGACAGGGGAACACAGATACGCAGTATTTT	CASSEGQGNTDTQYF
TRBV29-1	TRBD2	TRBJ2-3	few	TGCAGCGCGTCCGGTTGGCGGGGGATGGGAGATACGCAGTATTTT	CSASGWRGMGDTQYF
TRBV29-1	NA	TRBJ2-2	few	TGCAGCGCGTTCGCGGGTCCAAACACCGGGGAGCTGTTTTTT	CSAFAGPNTGELFF
TRBV7-9	NA	TRBJ1-5	many	TGTGCCAGCAGCTTATACAGCGACAATCAGCCCCAGCATTTT	CASSLYSDNQPQHF
TRBV10-3	TRBD2	TRBJ2-5	many	TGTGCCACCCGGGGGGGGGGCACCCAAGAGACCCAGTACTTC	CATRGGGTQETQYF
TRBV7-2	NA	TRBJ2-3	NA	TGTGCCAGCAGCTACCCAGGAACACCTAGCACAGATACGCAGTATTTT	CASSYPGTPSTDTQYF
TRBV25-1	TRBD1	TRBJ2-7	few	TGTGCCAGCAGTCAAGCGTGGACAGGGGGCGCCGAGCAGTACTTC	CASSQAWTGGAEQYF
TRBV7-2	NA	TRBJ2-5	NA	TGTGCCAGCAGCTTAAAGGGGAGAGAAGAGACCCAGTACTTC	CASSLKGREETQYF
TRBV12-3/TRBV12-4	NA	TRBJ2-7	many	TGTGCCAGCAGCCTGGACAGCCACTCCTACGAGCAGTACTTC	CASSLDSHSYEQYF
TRBV27	NA	TRBJ1-3	NA	TGTGCCAGCAGTGCGACCGCTGGAAACACCATATATTTT	CASSATAGNTIYF
TRBV18	TRBD1	TRBJ1-1	many	TGTGCCAGCTCATCGCTCCGGGACAGTGAAGCTTTCTTT	CASSSLRDSEAFF
TRBV7-2	NA	TRBJ1-1	many	TGTGCCAGCAGCTTAGTCGGGGGGTCGACCACTGAAGCTTTCTTT	CASSLVGGSTTEAFF
TRBV18	NA	TRBJ1-5	few	TGTGCCAGCTCACCAGTCAATCAGCCCCAGCATTTT	CASSPVNQPQHF
TRBV4-3	NA	TRBJ1-2	many	TGCGCCAGCAGCCAAGTGTTGACAGCCTGGGGCTACACCTTC	CASSQVLTAWGYTF
TRBV21-1	NA	TRBJ2-3	many	TGTGCCAGCAGGGCTGGGGTGAGCACAGATACGCAGTATTTT	CASRAGVSTDTQYF
TRBV6-5	TRBD1	TRBJ1-5	NA	TGTGCCAGCAGGTCACAGGGGATAAGCAATCAGCCCCAGCATTTT	CASRSQGISNQPQHF
TRBV4-3	NA	TRBJ1-6	NA	TGCGCCAGCAGCCAAGAGCGGGGGAGAAATTCACCCCTCCACTTT	CASSQERGRNSPLHF
TRBV7-2	NA	TRBJ2-7	NA	TGTGCCAGCAGCTTAGTAGGACCCCTTGGGTACGAGCAGTACTTC	CASSLVGPLGYEQYF
TRBV7-2	NA	TRBJ2-7	few	TGTGCCAGCAGCGAACAGGGTCTCGAGCAGTACTTC	CASSEQGLEQYF
TRBV10-3	NA	TRBJ2-4	few	TGTGCCATCAGTGAATCCACCGAAAACATTCAGTACTTC	CAISESTENIQYF
TRBV18	NA	TRBJ1-2	NA	TGTGCCAGCTCACCGGTAGCAGGGAATAACTATGGCTACACCTTC	CASSPVAGNNYGYTF
TRBV7-2	TRBD1	TRBJ2-7	many	TGTGCCAGCAGCTTAGCTTGGACAGGGAGATACGAGCAGTACTTC	CASSLAWTGRYEQYF
TRBV6-5	NA	TRBJ2-7	few	TGTGCCAGCAGTTACTCATGGGGGGACCCTACGAGGCAGTACTTC	CASSYSWGDPTRQYF
TRBV4-3	TRBD2	TRBJ2-5	few	TGCGCCAGCAGCCAAGGACTAGCGGGGGCCACGACCCAAGAGACCCAGTACTTC	CASSQGLAGATTQETQYF
TRBV5-4	TRBD1	TRBJ1-1	NA	TGTGCCAGCAGCTGGGGACGAGACAGGGGGGGCACTGAAGCTTTCTTT	CASSWGRDRGGTEAFF
TRBV7-2	TRBD1	TRBJ2-2	many	TGTGCCAGCAGCTTCCGGACAGGGAACACCGGGGAGCTGTTTTTT	CASSFRTGNTGELFF
TRBV7-7	TRBD2	TRBJ2-1	many	TGTGCCAGCAGCAAGGGCCCCGGGTCGACCGGGGGGAATGAGCAGTTCTTC	CASSKGPGSTGGNEQFF
TRBV7-9	NA	TRBJ2-3	few	TGTGCCAGCAGCTTAACATTTGGGGATACGCAGTATTTT	CASSLTFGDTQYF
TRBV11-2	NA	TRBJ2-2	few	TGTGCCAGCAGCTCCCGAGCCTCGTTATCCGGGGAGCTGTTTTTT	CASSSRASLSGELFF
TRBV18	TRBD2	TRBJ2-1	few	TGTGCCAGCTCACCACCGCCGGCTAGCGGAAGATACAATGAGCAGTTCTTC	CASSPPPASGRYNEQFF
TRBV28	NA	TRBJ2-2	few	TGTGCCACCAATGGTTCCCCGACCGGGGAGCTGTTTTTT	CATNGSPTGELFF
TRBV4-1	NA	TRBJ1-2	NA	TGCGCCAGCAGCCTGGGGGTGAGACGCACCTTC	CASSLGVRRTF
TRBV7-2	NA	TRBJ1-2	many	TGTGCCAGCAGCTTAGCAATTAACTATGGCTACACCTTC	CASSLAINYGYTF
TRBV20-1	TRBD1	TRBJ1-2	many	TGCAGTGCTAGAGACTGGGCAGGGGGTGCCTATGGCTACACCTTC	CSARDWAGGAYGYTF
TRBV6-2/TRBV6-3	NA	TRBJ1-1	many	TGTGCCAGCGCAACAGGGTTGCCTGAAGCTTTCTTT	CASATGLPEAFF